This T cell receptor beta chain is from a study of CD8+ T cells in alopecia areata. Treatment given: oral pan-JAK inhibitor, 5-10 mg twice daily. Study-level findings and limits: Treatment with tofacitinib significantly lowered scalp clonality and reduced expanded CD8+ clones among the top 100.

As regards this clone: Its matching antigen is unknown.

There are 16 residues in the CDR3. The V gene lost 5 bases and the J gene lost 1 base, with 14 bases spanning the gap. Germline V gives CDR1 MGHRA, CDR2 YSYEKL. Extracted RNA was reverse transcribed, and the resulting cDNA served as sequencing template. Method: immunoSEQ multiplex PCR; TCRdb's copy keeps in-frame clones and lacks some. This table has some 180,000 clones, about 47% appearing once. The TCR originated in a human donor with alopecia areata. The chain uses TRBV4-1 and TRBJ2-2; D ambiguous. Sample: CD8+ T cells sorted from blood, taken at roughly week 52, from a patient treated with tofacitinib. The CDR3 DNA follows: TGCGCCAGCAGCAGCGCTGCGCGACTGAACACCGGGGAGCTGTTTTTT. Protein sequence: CASSSAARLNTGELFF.